One TCR beta chain is described in this entry. This CDR3 spans 11 amino acids. With 5 bases removed from V and 7 bases from J, the gap between germline ends came to 9 bases. CDR1 is SGDLS and CDR2 is YYNGEE in the germline V gene. This entry comes from a study of blood T cells in healthy people across ages. The use of a sample-barcoded 5' primer and a J-beta primer mix characterized a second PCR of about 6 to 12 cycles. TCRdb reanalysed the 5' RACE reads using MiXCR and keeps one entry per CDR3 protein. The sample has some 920,000 distinct CDR3 sequences, approximately 50% seen once; the top ten hold about a fifth.

The sequence derives from an older woman in good health. V and J are TRBV9 and TRBJ2-5; unclear D gene. The specimen was blood. Here the CDR3 reads CASSRYGTQYF. Written as DNA, the CDR3 is TGTGCCAGCAGTCGCTACGGGACCCAGTACTTC.